This entry is about one TCR beta chain. The target antigen is unknown. J was trimmed by 0 bases and V by 4 bases; bases with no gene match: 9. Germline loops: CDR1 LGHNA, CDR2 YSLEER. The CDR3 is 17 residues long. The data were taken from a study of cytomegalovirus exposure and HLA in healthy donors. Whole-study findings and limits: Cytomegalovirus-associated TCR beta chains were listed, numbering under 200. Most TCR sequences were uncommon, yet certain public TCRs appeared in many donors.

The donors were part of the 120-subject validation cohort, which stood apart from the roughly 730-subject first cohort. Sequenced by immunoSEQ multiplex PCR; TCRdb stores in-frame clones only, minus some. The top ten clones hold around 3% of a sample with 65,000 to 90,000 clones, roughly 95% of them seen once. The material sequenced was PBMCs. This sequence originates from a man between 18 and 29 years old in good health and CMV-seronegative. The rearrangement uses TRBV4-3 and TRBJ1-1; TRBD1 agrees at 9 bases. As DNA, the CDR3 is TGCGCCAGCAGCCTACAGGGGGCTACGGGTATGAACACTGAAGCTTTCTTT. It translates to CASSLQGATGMNTEAFF.